This T cell receptor (beta chain) emerged from a study of blood T cells in healthy people across ages. Study-wide results and limits: The study regarded diversity estimates from one million T cells as underestimates. Long-lived and aged donors differed, with more naive CD4+ cells and higher diversity in the long-lived. Correlation between TCR beta diversity and naive T cell percentage was strong. Reliance upon unsorted PBMCs precluded definitive naive versus antigen-experienced comparison.

To note about this clonotype: Its cognate antigen is unknown.

Together with a sample-barcoded 5' primer, a J-beta primer mix was included in a second PCR lasting about 6 to 12 cycles. TCRdb reanalysed the 5' RACE reads using MiXCR and keeps one entry per CDR3 protein. The sample lists 1.5 million or so distinct CDR3 sequences; roughly 40% were seen once. This CDR3 is built from 14 residues. CDR1 and CDR2 from the germline V gene are SGHTA and FQGNSA. The ends were cut back, 2 bases at V and 2 bases at J, with 9 bases in the middle. The chain recombines TRBV7-2 with TRBJ2-5; D may be TRBD2 (5 bases). The clonotype originates from a woman in her late teens or twenties in good health. The sequenced material came from blood. The chain's CDR3 is CASSLRSGQETQYF. The CDR3 nucleotides are TGTGCCAGCAGCTTAAGAAGCGGACAAGAGACCCAGTACTTC.